This T cell receptor (beta chain) was documented in a study of tumor-infiltrating T cells and Merkel cell polyomavirus (TCRdb year 2017). Some background on the complete study: In Merkel cell carcinoma patients, the study examined CD8+ T cells specific for the Merkel cell polyomavirus KLL epitope. Patients presented at varying disease stages and were followed for a median of roughly 2.6 years, with a range of 1. The therapies patients received were varied and non-standardized, including chemotherapy, radiation and immunotherapies. TRB sequencing covered KLL-tetramer-sorted cells from blood or tumor-infiltrating lymphocytes in 14 to 15 samples, plus 12 matched whole-tumor samples. Most of the whole-tumor samples were 25-micron curls sectioned from formalin-fixed, paraffin-embedded tissue blocks. In the whole study, one tumor sample was a frozen nodal tumor digest, and another tumor sample was a flash-frozen core biopsy of a metastasis.

Robust positive staining for Merkel cell polyomavirus Large T antigen was observed by immunohistochemistry in the tumors of all patients. Twelve Merkel cell carcinoma patients were included, each with robust KLL-tetramer+ populations (above 0.04% of CD8+ T cells) in blood and/or cultured TIL. Every patient was Caucasian, and patient ages ranged from roughly 50 to 80 years, with a median of 65 years. For patients with unknown primaries who presented with nodal disease, or in cases where primary tissue was insufficient, lymph node tumors were analyzed. Study-wide conclusions, independent of this receptor: A greater number of unique KLL-specific clonotypes in tumors (about 5-120 vs 0-3) was associated with a significant advantage in MCC-specific survival (P = 0.0051). One limitation of the study is the small sample size (n of about twelve patients). Because only a single viral epitope was studied, T cells directed against other Merkel cell polyomavirus epitopes were not captured. KLL-specific TRB repertoires proved diverse and largely private: among 410 or so unique sequences, only one clonotype was public, and a couple of patients shared that clonotype. Significantly improved MCC-specific survival was associated with a higher fraction of KLL-specific T cells within tumors (about 1.7-18% versus about 0-0.15%).

CDR1 is given as SQVTM and CDR2 as ANQGSEA, both from the germline V gene. From its cysteine to its phenylalanine, the CDR3 spans 15 amino acids. Only the CDR3 DNA stays, 45 bases, in frame from base 1. Concerning this clone itself: Its recognized antigen is unknown. Germline is not matched at one junction end, which may reflect a read error.

The library was made by the immunoSEQ multiplex PCR assay. Adaptive Biotechnologies (Seattle, WA) carried out genomic DNA extraction, TRB sequencing and normalization. The authors' pipeline ran thus. Clonality was calculated as one minus the Shannon entropy of productive TRB sequences, normalized by log2 of unique productive sequences. KLL-specific clonotypes in tumors were found by matching TCRbeta CDR3 amino acid sequences to the sequences from the tetramer-sorted sample of each patient. TCRdb stores this immuneACCESS table with in-frame sequences only. Part of the clones is absent; in the studies checked, under half of the shortfall reflects unresolved V genes, and no reason is known for the rest. That table gives V, J and clone size, and the DNA gave D and trimming. This sample gives 20,000 to 30,000 clones in total; roughly 85% of them show up just once. Of the sample, less than 3% falls within the top ten clones.

The source of this sequence is a man over 45 with Merkel cell carcinoma. The sequenced sample was lymph node tissue. The rearrangement combines TRBV29-1 with TRBJ1-1; 8 nucleotides in the junction match TRBD1. The CDR3 in this case is CSVEGVDRGLWGAFF. The sequenced DNA: TGCAGCGTCGAAGGGGTTGACAGGGGATTGTGGGGAGCTTTCTTT. Here the CDR3 is joined to the reference TRBV29-1 and TRBJ1-1 genes, and the full variable domain is: SAVISQKPSRDICQRGTSLTIQCQVDSQVTMMFWYRQQPGQSLTLIATANQGSEATYESGFVIDKFPISRPNLTFSTLTVSNMSPEDSSIYLCSVEGVDRGLWGAFFGQGTRLTVV.